This paragraph reports one T cell receptor beta chain. CDR3 length equals 17 residues. Trimming at V came to 2 bases and at J to 4 bases, leaving 9 bases not matched to a gene. Per germline, CDR1 MDHEN and CDR2 SYDVKM. The data stem from a study of blood T cell repertoires in COVID-19. Whole-study context: Acute-phase and convalescent COVID-19 samples originated in the United States, Italy and Spain. PBMCs, B-cell-depleted T cells, or T cells were the source of the cDNA or gDNA that made up the material.

Authors' data handling: The assay estimated nucleated cells by amplifying reference gene primers. TCRdb's copy holds only in-frame clones and misses some; the assay was immunoSEQ multiplex PCR. The V and J calls and clone size come from that table; D and trimming were worked out from the DNA. The repertoire holds about 45,000 clones, about 83% seen once, with approximately 7.6% in the top ten. This chain joins TRBV28 and TRBJ2-3; TRBD1 aligns across 10 bases. The clonotype comes from an elderly man in a cohort sampled during active COVID-19. Sequenced material: peripheral blood. CDR3 residues: CASSLPRGQGWADTQYF. For the CDR3, the DNA is TGTGCCAGCAGTTTACCGCGGGGACAGGGGTGGGCAGATACGCAGTATTTT.